Included here is one T cell receptor beta chain sequence, with context. This clone occurred once. Its cognate antigen has yet to be identified. Within one base of it there is no much larger clone, and no base qualities were kept. From the cysteine through the phenylalanine, the CDR3 covers 14 amino acids. Only the CDR3 part of the read is kept: 42 bases, read in frame from the first base. CDR1 and CDR2, per the germline V gene (reference sequence), are MNHNY and SVGAGI. V is cut by 2 bases and J by 2 bases, and the space between the germline ends is 6 bases. The sample is drawn from a study of shared clonotypes between healthy human individuals (dated by TCRdb to the early 2020s). Turning to the overall study: A couple of women and three men aged 18 to 49 years were included in the cohort. For each donor, CD4 naive and CD4 memory were each run on three plates, CD8 naive on two plates, and CD8 memory on one plate. To estimate repertoire size and how much clonotype sharing occurs between individuals, the study deeply sequenced the blood TCR repertoires of about five healthy adults. Different laboratories and diverse techniques were used to prepare libraries and sequence TCR repertoires, to increase sequencing depth and limit assay-specific biases. Leukapheresis yielded between about 0.94 and 10 billion PBMCs per donor.

Donors were healthy HIV-negative adults with no recently reported acute infections or vaccinations. Every donor was a Caucasian adult residing in Nashville, Tennessee, USA. Magnetic negative selection was used to enrich CD4+ T cells, after which naive cells were positively selected on CD45RA and the negative fraction became the memory subset. Blood was obtained by leukapheresis, after which PBMCs were separated by Ficoll-Histopaque density gradient centrifugation and cryopreserved in liquid nitrogen vapor phase. Purity and quantity of every magnetically sorted T cell population were checked by analytical flow cytometry. Each sorted fraction had its genomic DNA isolated and then quantified by UV absorbance on a Nanodrop 2000c. Overall study results and their limits: Compared with non-shared clonotypes, clonotypes shared by all four sorted-subset donors had higher generation probabilities. Pairwise subsampling indicated that sequencing depth was expected to affect the degree of clonotype sharing among donors. Sampling was restricted to blood, and TCR repertoires in tissues likely differ from the TCR repertoires found in blood. About 5% of naive CD4, 3.5% of naive CD8, about 2.4% of memory CD4, and over 0.35% of memory CD8 clonotypes were shared across four donors. Because the study included only a small number of donors, the genetic and exposure-history diversity represented was limited. Estimated clonotype richness was generally larger for naive than for memory subsets. Rarefaction of sorted-subset datasets indicated incomplete sequencing despite the large sequencing depth.

TCR CDR3 regions were amplified from genomic DNA by multiplex PCR using the deep immunoSEQ assay. Extracted genomic DNA from each cell subset was distributed evenly across all wells of several immunoSEQ 96-well plates, and each plate was treated as a replicate. Each replicate PCR for sorted subsets received 150 to 250 ng genomic DNA, equal to roughly 30,000 T cell genomes. The purified libraries were quantified using a Qubit 3.0 fluorometer, sized with a Bioanalyzer 2100, and then quantified again using the KAPA Library Quantification kit. Every immunoSEQ 96-well plate was sequenced on a separate single-read 150-cycle Illumina NextSeq 550 flow cell. As for the original processing: Because the immunoSEQ output held only junctional sequences and lacked quality scores, the filtering could not match the filtering applied to full-length reads. Sequences were annotated with PyIR, a Python wrapper for IgBLAST v1.9, using IMGT germline references to assign V/J genes and CDR3. Reads were removed for weak V/J assignments (E-value above 1e-6), missing CDR3, stop codons, out-of-frame junctions, or ambiguous translated residues. A V3J clonotype was defined by an identical inferred V gene, J gene, and CDR3 amino acid sequence. To compute the percentage overlap between repertoires, the number of shared unique clonotypes was divided by the size of the smaller repertoire. Richness of each repertoire was evaluated using RTK rarefaction, the Chao1 estimator, and Recon v2.1 estimates of unobserved clonotypes. Generation probabilities for all TCRbeta clonotypes obtained by the gDNA method from a handful of donors were computed using OLGA. TCRdb took this table from immuneACCESS and kept in-frame rearrangements with V and J called. Such tables lack part of the clones; where checked against another copy, unresolved V genes explain under half of the gap, and the rest is unexplained. V, J and clone size were drawn from that table, and D and trimming were deduced from the DNA. The sample includes around 700,000 clones, with 60% to 80% observed a single time. Together, the top ten hold around 1.8% of the sample.

The receptor was derived from a woman aged 25 to 39 in good health. Sequencing input: memory CD4+ T cells sorted from blood. Read against the paper, the sample's cell subset or site label means: CD45RA-negative fraction. The rearranged segments are TRBV6-6 and TRBJ1-4; the D region possibly corresponds to TRBD1 (6 bases align). The DNA sequence is TGTGCCAGCAGTTACGGGGGCACTAATGAAAAACTGTTTTTT. Its translation reads: CASSYGGTNEKLFF.